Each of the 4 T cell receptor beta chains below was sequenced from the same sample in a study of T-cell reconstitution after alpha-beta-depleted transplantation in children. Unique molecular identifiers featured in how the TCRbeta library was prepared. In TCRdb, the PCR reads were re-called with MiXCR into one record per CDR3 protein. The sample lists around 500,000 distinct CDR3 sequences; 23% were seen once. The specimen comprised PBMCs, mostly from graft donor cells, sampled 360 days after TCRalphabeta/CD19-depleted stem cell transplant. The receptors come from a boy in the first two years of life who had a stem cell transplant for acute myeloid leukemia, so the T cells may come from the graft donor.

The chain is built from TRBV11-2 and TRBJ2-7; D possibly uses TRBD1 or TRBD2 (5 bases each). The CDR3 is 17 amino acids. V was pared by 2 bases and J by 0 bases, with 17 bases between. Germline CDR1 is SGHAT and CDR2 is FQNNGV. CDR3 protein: CASSLSFGWGSSYEQYV. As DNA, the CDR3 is TGTGCCAGCAGCTTAAGCTTTGGATGGGGGAGCTCCTACGAGCAGTACGTC.

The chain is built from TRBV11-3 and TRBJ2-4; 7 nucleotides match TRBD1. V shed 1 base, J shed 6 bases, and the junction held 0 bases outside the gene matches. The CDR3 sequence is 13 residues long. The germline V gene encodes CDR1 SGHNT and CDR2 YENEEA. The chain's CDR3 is CASSLAGGNIQYF. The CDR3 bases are TGTGCCAGCAGCTTAGCAGGGGGAAACATTCAGTACTTC.

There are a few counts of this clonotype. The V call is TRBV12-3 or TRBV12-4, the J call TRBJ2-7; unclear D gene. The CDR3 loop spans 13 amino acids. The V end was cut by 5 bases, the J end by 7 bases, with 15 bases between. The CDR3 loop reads CASSAPYSEEQYV. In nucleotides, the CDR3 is TGTGCCAGCAGTGCGCCCTATTCGGAAGAGCAGTACGTC.

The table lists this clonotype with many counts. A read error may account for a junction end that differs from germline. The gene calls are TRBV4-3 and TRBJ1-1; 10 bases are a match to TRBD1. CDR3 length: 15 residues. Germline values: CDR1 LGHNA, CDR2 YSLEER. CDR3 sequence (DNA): TGCGCCAGCAGCCAGGTGGGACAGGGGAGGACTGAAGCTTCCTTT. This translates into CASSQVGQGRTEASF.